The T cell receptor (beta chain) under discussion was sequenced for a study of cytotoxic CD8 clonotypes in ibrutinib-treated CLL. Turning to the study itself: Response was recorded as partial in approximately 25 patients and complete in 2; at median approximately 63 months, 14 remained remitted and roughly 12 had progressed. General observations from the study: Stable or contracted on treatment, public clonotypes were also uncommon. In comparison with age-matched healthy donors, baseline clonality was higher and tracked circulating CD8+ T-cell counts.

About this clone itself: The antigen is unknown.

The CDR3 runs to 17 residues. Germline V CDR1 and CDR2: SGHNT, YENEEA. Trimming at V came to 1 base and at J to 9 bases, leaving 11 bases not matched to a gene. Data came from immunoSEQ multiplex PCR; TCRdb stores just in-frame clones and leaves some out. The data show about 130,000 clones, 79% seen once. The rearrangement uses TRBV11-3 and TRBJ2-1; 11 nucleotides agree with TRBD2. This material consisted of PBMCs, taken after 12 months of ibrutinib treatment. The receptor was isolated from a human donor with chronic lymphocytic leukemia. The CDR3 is CASSLAGTSGNSVEQFF. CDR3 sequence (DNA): TGTGCCAGCAGCTTAGCCGGGACTAGCGGTAATTCGGTTGAGCAGTTCTTC.